These 29 T cell receptor beta chains were sequenced from one sample in a study of early T cells in non-severe SARS-CoV-2 infection (dated by TCRdb to 2020 to 2022). The library was built by means of 5' RACE. The instrument was a NextSeq 500. Starting from the raw public reads, TCRdb applied fastp trimming at Q25, assembled clones with MiXCR and retained in-frame beta chains. CDR3 protein duplicates are merged, each entry listing the most common genes and DNA. The sample table contains tens of thousands of distinct CDR3 sequences; only one count was recorded for less than 7% of them. The top ten clonotypes cover 4% to 4.5% of the sample. This material consisted of whole blood, taken at baseline. The receptors were gathered from an adult who was a healthcare worker with PCR-confirmed SARS-CoV-2 infection or an uninfected control (not recorded which).

This clonotype was recorded at least ten times. The chain couples TRBV5-6 to TRBJ2-1; TRBD1 might be the D (6 bases). Trimming took off 2 bases at V and 8 bases at J, with 11 bases between the two ends. Germline CDR1 is SGHDT and CDR2 is YYEEEE. The CDR3 is made up of 13 amino acids. CDR3 in amino acids: CASSLGRGYEQFF. CDR3 coding DNA: TGTGCCAGCAGCTTAGGCAGGGGTTATGAGCAGTTCTTC.

In its sample, this clonotype was seen many times. The gene calls are TRBV5-1 and TRBJ2-1, with 12 bases that match TRBD2. CDR1 and CDR2 from the germline V gene are SGHRS and YFSETQ. The CDR3 runs 16 residues. The trim removed 1 base at V and 9 bases at J, leaving 8 bases unmatched. The CDR3 reads CASSLRSSGRAAEQFF. DNA of the CDR3: TGCGCCAGCAGCTTGAGGTCTAGCGGGAGGGCCGCTGAGCAGTTCTTC.

In its sample, this clonotype was seen many times. The J gene is TRBJ1-1, the V gene TRBV5-1; perhaps TRBD1 as D (5 bases). The CDR3 runs 14 residues. V was trimmed by 4 bases and J by 1 base, leaving 11 bases between them. Germline V CDR1 and CDR2: SGHRS, YFSETQ. The CDR3 here is CASSRGPWNTEAFF. CDR3 coding DNA: TGCGCCAGCAGCAGGGGTCCTTGGAACACTGAAGCTTTCTTT.

This clonotype occurred many times. The CDR3 DNA reads TGTGCCAGCAGCGTAGAAGGGGTCTCCTACAATGAGCAGTTCTTC. Translation: CASSVEGVSYNEQFF. This chain joins TRBV9 and TRBJ2-1, with TRBD1 as a possible D gene (5 bases). The CDR3 contains 15 residues. V was trimmed by 0 bases and J by 0 bases, leaving 7 bases between them. The V gene's germline CDR1 is SGDLS and CDR2 YYNGEE.

The rearrangement joins TRBV12-3 or TRBV12-4 to TRBJ2-1, with TRBD1 as a possible D gene (5 bases). The CDR3 sequence is 16 residues long. V was trimmed by 3 bases and J by 4 bases, leaving 16 bases between them. For the CDR3, the DNA is TGTGCCAGCAGTTTTATGCAGGGTGGGGCTTACAATGAGCAGTTCTTC. Translation: CASSFMQGGAYNEQFF.

Ten or more counts support this clonotype. The chain links TRBV2 to TRBJ1-4; perhaps TRBD1 as D (5 bases). Germline lookup yields CDR1 SNHLY and CDR2 FYNNEI. V shed 7 bases and J shed 10 bases, with 19 bases lying between them. There are 14 residues in the CDR3. Here the CDR3 reads CASTGGFDGGKLFF. CDR3 coding DNA: TGTGCCAGCACGGGGGGGTTCGACGGAGGAAAACTGTTTTTT.

About this clonotype itself: A much larger clone differs by one base, so this may be a read error. This chain uses TRBV27 with TRBJ1-4, with no clear D. The CDR3 covers 13 residues. Germline CDR1 MNHEY, CDR2 SMNVEV (reference sequence). The chain's CDR3 is CACSFRVFEKLFF. The CDR3 region has the DNA TGTGCCTGCAGTTTCCGGGTTTTTGAAAAACTGTTTTTT.

This clonotype was detected many times. This chain joins TRBV6-2 or TRBV6-3 and TRBJ1-5; 7 bases fit TRBD1. CDR1 is MNHEY, CDR2 SVGEGT, per germline. This CDR3 is 14 amino acids long. Germline trimming cut 6 bases from V and 7 bases from J; bases unmatched to any gene: 9. The CDR3 bases are TGTGCCAGCAGAACCCCCTCAGGGGGACAGCCCCAGCATTTT. Protein product: CASRTPSGGQPQHF.

In this sample, this clonotype turned up many times. The chain links TRBV14 to TRBJ2-3; D perhaps matches TRBD1 (6 bases). There are 16 residues in the CDR3. Trimming took off 3 bases at V and 6 bases at J, with 19 bases between the two ends. Germline V lookup: CDR1 SGHDN, CDR2 FVKESK. The CDR3 protein is CASSHSPGHRKDTQYF. CDR3 nucleotides: TGTGCCAGCAGCCATTCACCGGGACACCGCAAGGATACGCAGTATTTT.

The rearrangement links TRBV11-2 to TRBJ1-1; weak D call: TRBD1 (6 bases). V was clipped by 3 bases and J by 0 bases, with 11 bases between them. Looked up from germline, CDR1 is SGHAT and CDR2 is FQNNGV. The CDR3 consists of 15 residues. CDR3 residues: CASSFGQTLNTEAFF. As DNA, the CDR3 is TGTGCCAGCAGCTTTGGACAGACCCTGAACACTGAAGCTTTCTTT.

This clonotype was counted ten times or more. Here the CDR3 reads CSVDRDRGISEAFF. In nucleotides, the CDR3 is TGCAGCGTTGACAGGGACAGGGGTATTTCTGAAGCTTTCTTT. V usage is TRBV29-1 and J usage is TRBJ1-1; TRBD1 matches 10 bases. Germline V gene lookup returns CDR1 SQVTM and CDR2 ANQGSEA. The J segment lost 6 bases and the V segment lost 3 bases, leaving 7 bases of the junction unmatched. This CDR3 comprises 14 residues.

This clonotype was counted ten times or more. The chain is built from TRBV11-1 and TRBJ2-2; D remains unclear. CDR1 and CDR2 from the germline V gene are SGHAT and FQDESV (reference sequence). The germline V and J ends were trimmed by 2 bases and 8 bases, with 9 bases remaining between them. The CDR3 spans 13 residues. The CDR3 loop is CASSLISEGELFF. The CDR3, as DNA: TGTGCCAGCAGCTTAATAAGCGAGGGGGAGCTGTTTTTT.

At least ten counts were recorded for this clonotype. The chain uses TRBV2 and TRBJ2-1; tentative D call: TRBD2 (5 bases). This CDR3 region has 13 residues. Germline V lookup: CDR1 SNHLY, CDR2 FYNNEI. Trimming cost V 6 bases and J 3 bases, with 9 bases left between them. The CDR3 protein is CASRAGNYNEQFF. The CDR3 DNA follows: TGTGCCAGCAGAGCCGGGAACTACAATGAGCAGTTCTTC.

This clonotype appeared many times. The chain links TRBV5-4 to TRBJ1-6; tentative D call: TRBD1 (5 bases). The germline V gene encodes CDR1 SGHNT and CDR2 YYREEE (reference sequence). The V end was cut by 5 bases, the J end by 8 bases, with 17 bases between. The CDR3 contains 15 residues. CDR3 in amino acids: CASRTGGTEDSPLHF. The DNA of the CDR3 is TGTGCCAGCAGGACCGGCGGGACGGAGGATTCACCCCTCCACTTT. The full variable domain, its missing parts supplied by reference TRBV5-4 and TRBJ1-6, is ETGVTQSPTHLIKTRGQQVTLRCSSQSGHNTVSWYQQALGQGPQFIFQYYREEENGRGNFPPRFSGLQFPNYSSELNVNALELDDSALYLCASRTGGTEDSPLHFGNGTRLTVT.

This clonotype is classed as medium-sized. The chain uses TRBV18 and TRBJ2-1, with 8 bases aligning to TRBD2. The CDR3 loop spans 19 amino acids. Per germline, CDR1 KGHSH and CDR2 LQKENI. The ends lost 3 bases at V and 0 bases at J; junction bases unmatched: 13. The CDR3 reads CASSPIPMGGGPSYNEQFF. As DNA, the CDR3 is TGTGCCAGCTCACCCATCCCGATGGGCGGGGGGCCCTCCTACAATGAGCAGTTCTTC.

J is TRBJ2-5 and V is TRBV11-2; 12 bases match TRBD2. J gave up 2 bases and V 4 bases, and 5 bases lay outside the gene matches. The length of the CDR3 is 16 residues. Germline loops: CDR1 SGHAT, CDR2 FQNNGV. CDR3 in amino acids: CASSSWTSGAQETQYF. The DNA for the CDR3 is TGTGCCAGCAGCTCTTGGACTAGCGGGGCTCAAGAGACCCAGTACTTC.

There are a few counts of this clonotype. The CDR3 DNA follows: TGCGCCAGCAGCTCACTGGTTTCGGACTATGGCTACACCTTC. This encodes CASSSLVSDYGYTF. This sequence joins TRBV5-1 and TRBJ1-2; D not certain. Germline values: CDR1 SGHRS, CDR2 YFSETQ. CDR3 length equals 14 residues. The V and J ends lost 3 bases and 3 bases respectively, with 12 bases between them.

This clonotype occurred a few times. A read error may explain this, as a much larger clone is one base away. This chain links TRBV5-5 with TRBJ2-3; 11 bases match TRBD2. There are 14 residues in the CDR3. CDR1 and CDR2 (germline): SGHKS, YYEKEE (reference sequence). V trimming: 7 bases; J trimming: 2 bases; junction bases outside the gene matches: 3. The DNA for the CDR3 is TGTGCCAGCGAACTAGCGGGAGTCACAGATACGCAGTATTTT. This gives the protein CASELAGVTDTQYF.

This clonotype was counted many times. The V call is TRBV25-1, the J call TRBJ2-2; D perhaps matches TRBD1 (6 bases). The V end was cut by 9 bases, the J end by 6 bases, with 23 bases between. The CDR3 has 16 residues. Germline-derived CDR1 and CDR2 are MGHDK and SYGVNS. CDR3 sequence reads: CASVPPWDTGSGELFF. The CDR3 DNA reads TGTGCCAGTGTTCCTCCCTGGGACACCGGATCCGGGGAGCTGTTTTTT.

This clonotype was recorded at least ten times. The CDR3 DNA follows: TGCGCCAGCAGCTCCCGGACTAGCGGGGGGACGAACAATGAGCAGTTCTTC. This sequence encodes CASSSRTSGGTNNEQFF. The gene calls are TRBV5-1 and TRBJ2-1, with 14 positions matching TRBD2. Germline CDR1 and CDR2: SGHRS and YFSETQ. After removal of 3 bases from V and 5 bases from J, the junction contained 7 bases not matched to a gene. This CDR3 has 17 amino acids. The full variable domain, with the rest looked up from reference TRBV5-1 and TRBJ2-1, is KAGVTQTPRYLIKTRGQQVTLSCSPISGHRSVSWYQQTPGQGLQFLFEYFSETQRNKGNFPGRFSGRQFSNSRSEMNVSTLELGDSALYLCASSSRTSGGTNNEQFFGPGTRLTVL.

A remark on this clonotype: A much larger clone differs by one base, so this may be a read error. V and J are TRBV18 and TRBJ2-2; TRBD1 aligns across 8 bases. This CDR3 is built from 17 residues. Germline V lookup: CDR1 KGHSH, CDR2 LQKENI. The V gene end was trimmed by 6 bases and the J gene end by 4 bases; junction bases not matched to a gene: 13. CDR3: CASSIPRGTGITGELFF. As DNA, the CDR3 is TGTGCCAGCTCCATACCCCGGGGGACAGGAATCACCGGGGAGCTGTTTTTT.

This clonotype was counted at least ten times. The genes are TRBV4-2 and TRBJ2-2; 7 bases align to TRBD2. Germline V CDR1 and CDR2: LGHNA, YNFKEQ. The CDR3 is made up of 16 amino acids. J lost 7 bases, V lost 0 bases, and 8 bases had no gene match. The CDR3 DNA reads as TGTGCCAGCAGCCAAGAGCCGGGACTATCAATCGGGGAGCTGTTTTTT. Translated, it gives CASSQEPGLSIGELFF.

This clonotype showed up many times. The genes are TRBV11-2 and TRBJ2-2; D remains ambiguous. The CDR3 extends over 13 amino acids. V shed 4 bases and J shed 9 bases, with 12 bases lying between them. CDR1 and CDR2 (germline): SGHAT, FQNNGV. The CDR3 protein is CASSSDPEWELFF. In DNA form, the CDR3 reads TGTGCCAGCAGCTCGGACCCCGAATGGGAGCTGTTTTTT. The full variable domain, completed using reference TRBV11-2 and TRBJ2-2, is EAGVAQSPRYKIIEKRQSVAFWCNPISGHATLYWYQQILGQGPKLLIQFQNNGVVDDSQLPKDRFSAERLKGVDSTLKIQPAKLEDSAVYLCASSSDPEWELFFGEGSRLTVL.

In the case of this clonotype: Just one base apart from a much larger clone, this may be a read error. The chain has TRBV9 and TRBJ2-5; 8 bases line up with TRBD2. Germline CDR1 SGDLS, CDR2 YYNGEE. The CDR3 contains 16 residues. The CDR3 region has the DNA TGTGCCAGCGGCGTAGGGCTAGCGGGTTCACAAGAGACCCAGTACTTC. This translates into CASGVGLAGSQETQYF.

This clonotype was picked up many times. The rearrangement joins TRBV12-3 or TRBV12-4 to TRBJ1-5, with D uncertain. The germline V and J ends were trimmed by 3 bases and 0 bases, with 9 bases remaining between them. CDR3 size: 15 residues. CDR3 DNA: TGTGCCAGCAGTTTCGCCGGGGATAGCAATCAGCCCCAGCATTTT. This codes for CASSFAGDSNQPQHF.

This clonotype was seen only a few times. The chain carries TRBV2 and TRBJ2-3, with 14 bases aligning to TRBD2. Germline trimming cut 5 bases from V and 3 bases from J; bases unmatched to any gene: 4. The CDR3 runs to 16 residues. The germline V gene encodes CDR1 SNHLY and CDR2 FYNNEI. The DNA for the CDR3 is TGTGCCAGCAGTCCCGGGACTAGCGGGGGAACAGATACGCAGTATTTT. Protein: CASSPGTSGGTDTQYF.

This clonotype was detected many times. The V and J genes are TRBV2 and TRBJ2-5; D is unclear. The germline V and J ends were trimmed by 6 bases and 4 bases, with 12 bases remaining between them. There are 13 residues in the CDR3. Germline CDR1 is SNHLY and CDR2 is FYNNEI. The CDR3 loop is CASSGSVRETQYF. The CDR3 bases are TGTGCCAGCAGCGGGTCAGTAAGAGAGACCCAGTACTTC.

This clonotype was picked up many times. V is TRBV20-1 and J is TRBJ2-3; D is uncertain. CDR3 length: 13 amino acids. The germline V and J ends were trimmed by 4 bases and 6 bases, with 14 bases remaining between them. Germline V gene data show CDR1 as DFQATT and CDR2 as SNEGSKA (reference sequence). The CDR3, as DNA: TGCAGTGCTATTAGGTCCTTATCGGATACGCAGTATTTT. Protein: CSAIRSLSDTQYF.

The V call is TRBV7-6, the J call TRBJ2-1; D may be TRBD2 (5 bases). The CDR3 contains 14 residues. V was clipped by 0 bases and J by 3 bases, with 6 bases between them. The germline gives CDR1 SGHVS, CDR2 FNYEAQ. The CDR3 nucleotides read TGTGCCAGCAGCTTAGCGGGAGTCTACAATGAGCAGTTCTTC. Translation gives CASSLAGVYNEQFF.